The next 22 T cell receptor beta chains were all read from a single sample in a study of Ad26.COV2.S vaccination and SARS-CoV-2 variants. Assay used: immunoSEQ multiplex PCR; TCRdb lists only in-frame clones, some missing. Here the sample spans over 110,000 clones, roughly 85% being singletons. Material: peripheral blood, obtained after recovery from COVID-19. The source of these receptors is a human donor who had recovered from COVID-19.

The V call is TRBV3-1 (or the pseudogene TRBV3-2), the J call TRBJ1-1; a weak D match, TRBD1 (6 bases). With 4 bases removed from V and 3 bases from J, the gap between germline ends came to 12 bases. This CDR3 region has 14 residues. Per the germline V gene, CDR1 is LGHDT and CDR2 is YNNKEL (reference sequence). The CDR3 DNA sequence: TGTGCCAGCAGCCGGAGGGGGATGGACACTGAAGCTTTCTTT. This translates into CASSRRGMDTEAFF.

This chain links TRBV6-5 with TRBJ1-2, with 8 bases aligning to TRBD1. The CDR3 extends over 15 amino acids. CDR1 is MNHEY, CDR2 SVGAGI, per germline. Trimming cost V 6 bases and J 5 bases; bases outside gene matches: 11. CDR3 DNA: TGTGCCAGCAGGGTTCAGGGACAGGCGTCTTATGGCTACACCTTC. Translation gives CASRVQGQASYGYTF.

This clone appeared once. The chain recombines TRBV4-3 with TRBJ2-1, with D possibly called TRBD1 or TRBD2 (5 bases each). CDR1 is LGHNA and CDR2 is YSLEER in the germline V gene. The CDR3 is made up of 18 amino acids. V lost 1 base, J lost 1 base, and 17 bases lay in between. The chain's CDR3 is CASSQVRGPPSSYNEQFF. Written as DNA, the CDR3 is TGCGCCAGCAGCCAAGTACGGGGACCGCCGAGTTCCTACAATGAGCAGTTCTTC.

The CDR3 coding sequence is TGTGCCTGGAGAGCAACAGGGAGCTATCAGCCCCAGCATTTT. Its translation: CAWRATGSYQPQHF. The chain uses TRBV30 and TRBJ1-5, with D perhaps TRBD1 (6 bases). From germline, CDR1 is GTSNPN and CDR2 SVGIG (reference sequence). Trimming shortened V by 3 bases and J by 5 bases, and 14 bases separated the two germline ends. This CDR3 contains 14 residues.

The V gene is TRBV28, the J gene TRBJ2-7, with a possible D match to TRBD1 (5 bases). This CDR3 region has 14 residues. CDR1 and CDR2 (germline): MDHEN, SYDVKM. The V end was cut by 6 bases, the J end by 2 bases, with 14 bases between. The CDR3 spells CASRTVSTTYEQYF. CDR3 nucleotide sequence: TGTGCCAGCAGGACAGTTTCTACCACCTACGAGCAGTACTTC.

The chain has TRBV19 and TRBJ2-1; D is perhaps TRBD1 (5 bases). The germline V gene encodes CDR1 LNHDA and CDR2 SQIVND (reference sequence). The CDR3 has 15 residues. Trimming removed 5 bases at V and 4 bases at J, with 15 bases between. The CDR3 loop is CASSPQGSVYNEQFF. CDR3 sequence (DNA): TGTGCCAGTAGTCCCCAGGGTAGTGTGTACAATGAGCAGTTCTTC.

This clone was counted between two and nine times. Written as DNA, the CDR3 is TGTGCCAGCAGTTCCCAGGGCGGCTCACCCCTCCACTTT. Its protein is CASSSQGGSPLHF. The chain couples TRBV6-5 to TRBJ1-6; D may be TRBD1 (5 bases). Germline lookup yields CDR1 MNHEY and CDR2 SVGAGI. This CDR3 comprises 13 residues. Between the trimmed V and J ends, which lost 4 bases and 10 bases, there was a span of 11 bases.

This clone was counted only a few times. The chain recombines TRBV2 with TRBJ2-7; no definite D call. Germline V lookup: CDR1 SNHLY, CDR2 FYNNEI. V lost 5 bases and J lost 3, with 8 bases in between. The CDR3 is 12 amino acids. The CDR3 nucleotides are TGTGCCAGCAGTAATTTGGGCTACGAGCAGTACTTC. Its translation is CASSNLGYEQYF.

A word on this clone: At one of its ends the junction is not consistent with the germline gene, which may arise from a read error. The chain joins TRBV9 to TRBJ2-1, with 7 nucleotides matching TRBD1. The CDR3 spans 14 residues. CDR1 SGDLS and CDR2 YYNGEE come from the germline V gene. This chain's CDR3 is CASRVGDRVGEQFF. The CDR3 DNA is TGTGCCAGCAGAGTAGGAGACAGGGTAGGTGAGCAGTTCTTC.

This chain joins TRBV5-1 and TRBJ1-2, with a weak D call TRBD1 (5 bases). V gave up 0 bases and J gave up 6 bases, with 15 bases separating them. The CDR3 totals 15 residues. CDR1 and CDR2 (germline): SGHRS, YFSETQ. CDR3: CASSLDRAGGNGYTF. The CDR3 nucleotides are TGCGCCAGCAGCTTGGACCGGGCCGGGGGGAATGGCTACACCTTC.

This clone appeared a single time. The chain employs TRBV2 and TRBJ2-3; D gene uncertain. Looked up from germline, CDR1 is SNHLY and CDR2 is FYNNEI. This CDR3 has 12 amino acids. Deletions cut 3 bases from V and 3 bases from J, with 4 bases between. CDR3 sequence (DNA): TGTGCCAGCAGTGAGGGAACAGATACGCAGTATTTT. This codes for CASSEGTDTQYF. Full variable domain (missing parts from reference TRBV2 and TRBJ2-3): EPEVTQTPSHQVTQMGQEVILRCVPISNHLYFYWYRQILGQKVEFLVSFYNNEISEKSEIFDDQFSVERPDGSNFTLKIRSTKLEDSAMYFCASSEGTDTQYFGPGTRLTVL.

This chain joins TRBV25-1 and TRBJ2-3, with D tentatively TRBD2 (7 bases). Germline V gene sequence: CDR1 MGHDK, CDR2 SYGVNS. V gave up 0 bases and J gave up 3 bases, with 13 bases separating them. The CDR3 contains 16 residues. CDR3 DNA sequence: TGTGCCAGCAGTGAATATGTTGGGGGGGCTACAGATACGCAGTATTTT. Translation gives CASSEYVGGATDTQYF.

The V call is TRBV5-4, the J call TRBJ2-1; 12 positions match TRBD2. From germline, CDR1 is SGHNT and CDR2 YYREEE (reference sequence). The CDR3 spans 14 residues. V gave up 4 bases and J gave up 7 bases; unmatched junction bases: 3. This CDR3 reads CASSRLAGGNEQFF. The CDR3 DNA reads TGTGCCAGCAGCCGGCTAGCGGGGGGGAATGAGCAGTTCTTC.

The rearrangement links TRBV29-1 to TRBJ2-3; D is undetermined. CDR3 size: 12 residues. V dropped 0 bases and J dropped 4 bases, with 5 bases sitting between them. The V gene's germline CDR1 is SQVTM and CDR2 ANQGSEA. The CDR3 loop is CSVEDRPDTQYF. CDR3 sequence (DNA): TGCAGCGTTGAAGATCGGCCAGATACGCAGTATTTT.

The chain links TRBV2 to TRBJ1-1; D possibly corresponds to TRBD1 (6 bases). Germline CDR1 is SNHLY and CDR2 is FYNNEI. Trimming stripped 3 bases from V and 11 bases from J, with 13 bases between. The CDR3 is 12 residues long. The CDR3 region is CASSDWGAGAFF. The CDR3 region has the DNA TGTGCCAGCAGTGATTGGGGGGCCGGTGCTTTCTTT.

This chain joins TRBV6-5 and TRBJ2-3; 10 bases agree with TRBD1. Germline-derived CDR1 and CDR2 are MNHEY and SVGAGI. The CDR3 extends over 16 amino acids. V dropped 4 bases and J dropped 0; count of bases not matched to a gene: 4. The CDR3 sequence is CASSSDRGLSTDTQYF. In nucleotides, the CDR3 is TGTGCCAGCAGTTCCGACAGGGGGCTGAGCACAGATACGCAGTATTTT.

J is TRBJ2-2 and V is TRBV5-1, with D uncertain. This CDR3 region has 13 residues. Germline V lookup: CDR1 SGHRS, CDR2 YFSETQ. Trimming left V 4 bases short and J 5 bases short, with 9 bases between. The CDR3 region is CASSRLTTGELFF. CDR3 nucleotides: TGCGCCAGCAGCCGACTTACGACCGGGGAGCTGTTTTTT.

The rearrangement joins TRBV7-8 to TRBJ2-7; D not resolved. The CDR3 sequence is 13 residues long. Germline V gives CDR1 SGHVS, CDR2 FQNEAQ. The V gene lost 6 bases and the J gene lost 5 bases, with 14 bases spanning the gap. The CDR3 DNA sequence: TGTGCCAGCAGTTGGGTCGGTGGCAACGAGCAGTACTTC. This codes for CASSWVGGNEQYF.

The chain combines TRBV23-1 with TRBJ2-1, with 11 bases identical to TRBD1. TRBV23-1 is filed as an ORF, its function uncertain. The CDR3 totals 15 residues. Trimming took 5 bases from V and 8 from J; bases not matched to a gene: 8. DNA for the CDR3: TGCGCCAGCAGTTGGGACAGGGGGTTGTGGGATGAGCAGTTCTTC. It encodes CASSWDRGLWDEQFF.

The CDR3 sequence: CASSSAAAGGRETQYF. CDR3 sequence (DNA): TGTGCCAGCAGTTCCGCTGCGGCAGGGGGTCGAGAGACCCAGTACTTC. The V call is TRBV28, the J call TRBJ2-5; 7 positions match TRBD1. The CDR3 is 16 amino acids. With V trimmed by 4 bases and J by 4 bases, 12 bases remained unmatched. The germline V gene has CDR1 MDHEN and CDR2 SYDVKM.

The chain has TRBV28 and TRBJ2-7; 7 nucleotides agree with TRBD1. The CDR3 runs 14 residues. Germline CDR1 MDHEN, CDR2 SYDVKM. V trimming: 4 bases; J trimming: 3 bases; junction bases outside the gene matches: 6. CDR3 DNA: TGTGCCAGCAGTTCGAGGGACAGTCACTACGAGCAGTACTTC. The encoded protein is CASSSRDSHYEQYF.

V is TRBV30 and J is TRBJ1-1; D not resolved. Trimming pared 3 bases from V and 5 bases from J, leaving 7 bases between. Germline assignment: CDR1 GTSNPN and CDR2 SVGIG (reference sequence). This CDR3 has 11 amino acids. CDR3 protein: CAWSRETEAFF. CDR3 bases: TGTGCCTGGAGCCGGGAAACTGAAGCTTTCTTT.